This T cell receptor beta chain is from a study of T cell repertoires in cytomegalovirus infection. Each CDR3 protein gets one entry after TCRdb re-called the reads with MiXCR. The top ten clones hold roughly 43% of a sample with about 100,000 distinct CDR3 sequences, 23% of them seen once. Study results and limitations: Using cumulative public TCR beta family frequency, the authors identified those who carried CMV together with the relevant HLA.

Per the germline V gene, CDR1 is KGHSH and CDR2 is LQKENI. Trimming cost V 4 bases and J 3 bases, with 10 bases left between them. The CDR3 length is 13 residues. Notes on this clonotype: Its antigen remains unknown.

The clonotype comes from a human donor in good health (CMV status not recorded). Some clones in this sample may be carry-over from other donors' samples. The sample was CD8+ T cells from PBMCs. The V call is TRBV18, the J call TRBJ2-7, with D unclear. The CDR3 DNA follows: TGTGCCAGCTCACTAGGGTTTGACTACGAGCAGTACTTC. Translated: CASSLGFDYEQYF.